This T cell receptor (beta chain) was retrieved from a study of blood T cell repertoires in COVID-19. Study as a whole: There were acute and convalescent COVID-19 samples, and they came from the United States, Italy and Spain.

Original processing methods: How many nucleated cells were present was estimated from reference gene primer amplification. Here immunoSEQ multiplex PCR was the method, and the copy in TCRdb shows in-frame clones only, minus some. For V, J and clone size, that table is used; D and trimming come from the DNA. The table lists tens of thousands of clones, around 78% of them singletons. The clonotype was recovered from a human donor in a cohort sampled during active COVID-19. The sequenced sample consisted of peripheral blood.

The chain's CDR3 is CASKTGHTNTGELFF. Here the CDR3 DNA reads TGTGCCAGCAAGACCGGACACACGAACACCGGGGAGCTGTTTTTT. This rearrangement joins TRBV9 to TRBJ2-2; possibly TRBD1 for D (5 bases). This CDR3 is 15 amino acids long. V was shortened by 6 bases and J by 0 bases, with 12 bases between the two germline ends. Looked up from germline, CDR1 is SGDLS and CDR2 is YYNGEE.